A single sample is the source of the 14 T cell receptor beta chains below, sequenced in a study of blood T cells in healthy people across ages. Then a second PCR, running roughly 7 to 11 cycles, was carried out with a sample-barcoded 5' primer and a J-beta primer mix. TCRdb re-derived calls from the 5' RACE reads in MiXCR, one entry per CDR3 protein. The sample lists approximately 730,000 distinct CDR3 sequences, 40% to 65% occurring once. Sequencing was carried out using blood. The receptors here all came from a man at least 80 years old in good health.

The CDR3 region has the DNA TGCAGTGGCGCTGGTGAGCAGTTCTTC. It translates to CSGAGEQFF. The chain has TRBV20-1 and TRBJ2-1, with D unresolved. Trimming removed 7 bases from V and 9 bases from J, with 7 bases in between. This CDR3 is built from 9 residues. Germline CDR1 reads DFQATT; CDR2 reads SNEGSKA (reference sequence).

J is TRBJ2-7 and V is TRBV6-1; 7 nucleotides match TRBD1. This CDR3 comprises 16 residues. CDR1 MNHNS and CDR2 SASEGT come from the germline V gene. With 4 bases clipped from V and 4 bases from J, the junction kept 13 bases outside the gene matches. In nucleotides, the CDR3 is TGTGCCAGCAGTGGATTCGACAGGGTAGGTGGTTACGAGCAGTACTTC. Translated: CASSGFDRVGGYEQYF.

This rearrangement joins TRBV30 to TRBJ2-7, with D perhaps being TRBD1 or TRBD2 (6 bases each). Trimming shortened V by 2 bases and J by 0 bases, and 11 bases separated the two germline ends. Per the germline V gene, CDR1 is GTSNPN and CDR2 is SVGIG (reference sequence). There are 14 residues in the CDR3. CDR3 coding DNA: TGTGCCTGGAGTAAGGGGGGAAGCTCCTACGAGCAGTACTTC. Translated, it gives CAWSKGGSSYEQYF.

This rearrangement joins TRBV7-2 to TRBJ2-1; possible D gene TRBD2, 6 bases. Germline-derived CDR1 and CDR2 are SGHTA and FQGNSA. Trimming removed 5 bases at V and 4 bases at J, with 9 bases between. The CDR3 is 13 residues long. The CDR3, as DNA: TGTGCCAGCAGCGCGGGACTTTACAATGAGCAGTTCTTC. It translates to CASSAGLYNEQFF.

V is TRBV12-3 or TRBV12-4 and J is TRBJ1-1; no reliable D call. CDR3 length equals 12 residues. Trimming cost V 6 bases and J 0 bases, with 5 bases left between them. CDR3 in DNA: TGTGCCAGCAGACGGATGAACACTGAAGCTTTCTTT. Translation: CASRRMNTEAFF.

V is TRBV7-2 and J is TRBJ1-1; no clear D gene. V gave up 5 bases and J gave up 3 bases, with 10 bases separating them. Germline values: CDR1 SGHTA, CDR2 FQGNSA. The CDR3 spans 13 residues. In DNA, the CDR3 is TGTGCCAGCAGCCCCCAGGTCGACACTGAAGCTTTCTTT. Its protein product is CASSPQVDTEAFF.

This clonotype was recorded a few times. The J gene is TRBJ2-7, the V gene TRBV28, with 8 bases matching TRBD1. The CDR3 runs to 17 residues. Germline assignment: CDR1 MDHEN and CDR2 SYDVKM. The trim removed 5 bases at V and 3 bases at J, leaving 15 bases unmatched. The CDR3 DNA sequence: TGTGCCAGCAGTGTCGACAGGGGTCAGGGGTTGGTCTACGAGCAGTACTTC. Amino acids: CASSVDRGQGLVYEQYF.

This clonotype appeared a few times. This chain joins TRBV24-1 and TRBJ2-1; TRBD2 matches 7 bases. There are 14 residues in the CDR3. Germline V CDR1 and CDR2: KGHDR, SFDVKD. With V trimmed by 4 bases and J by 4 bases, 3 bases remained unmatched. CDR3 nucleotides: TGTGCCACCAGTGACCGGGACTATTACAATGAGCAGTTCTTC. Encoded protein: CATSDRDYYNEQFF.

With regard to this clonotype: Sequence at one end of the junction differs from germline and may be a read error. The V gene is TRBV12-3 or TRBV12-4, the J gene TRBJ2-4, with D perhaps matching TRBD1 or TRBD2 (5 bases each). The CDR3 runs 13 residues. CDR3 in DNA: TGTGCCAGCGGTTTCGGGACCCAAAGGGAGCAGTACTTC. Amino acid sequence: CASGFGTQREQYF.

This clonotype was counted a few times. The chain carries TRBV5-6 and TRBJ2-4, with a tentative D call TRBD2 (6 bases). With the DNA end fitting TRBJ2-7 better, the J assignment may be wrong. CDR3 length equals 14 residues. Germline lookup yields CDR1 SGHDT and CDR2 YYEEEE. The CDR3 region has the DNA TGTGCCAGCACCACGGGGAGGTCCAGCCCCGAGCAGTACTTC. Amino acids: CASTTGRSSPEQYF.

CDR3: CASSHLRTGESDTQYF. CDR3 nucleotides: TGTGCCAGCAGCCACCTTCGGACAGGGGAGTCAGATACGCAGTATTTT. The chain couples TRBV7-8 to TRBJ2-3; 9 nucleotides agree with TRBD1. The V segment lost 5 bases and the J segment 4 bases; nucleotides outside the gene matches: 10. The CDR3 has 16 residues. Germline lookup yields CDR1 SGHVS and CDR2 FQNEAQ.

This chain joins TRBV29-1 and TRBJ2-3; a weak D match, TRBD2 (6 bases). V gave up 3 bases and J gave up 2 bases, with 9 bases separating them. This CDR3 comprises 13 residues. Germline CDR1 reads SQVTM; CDR2 reads ANQGSEA. The CDR3 DNA reads TGCAGCGTTGAGGAGGGGCTCACAGATACGCAGTATTTT. Its translation is CSVEEGLTDTQYF.

J is TRBJ1-6 and V is TRBV20-1, with no clear D. CDR1 and CDR2 (germline): DFQATT, SNEGSKA (reference sequence). V was shortened by 8 bases and J by 9 bases, with 26 bases between the two germline ends. The CDR3 loop spans 16 amino acids. This chain's CDR3 is CSTPGRGDIISSPLHF. CDR3 in DNA: TGCAGTACTCCGGGTCGGGGAGATATCATAAGTTCACCCCTCCACTTT.

The J gene is TRBJ2-7, the V gene TRBV4-2; D perhaps matches TRBD2 (6 bases). The CDR3 loop spans 16 amino acids. V was trimmed by 1 base and J by 2 bases, leaving 15 bases between them. Germline CDR1 reads LGHNA; CDR2 reads YNFKEQ. CDR3 DNA: TGTGCCAGCAGCCAAGGGATTAGCGGTCCCCCCTACGAGCAGTACTTC. Translation gives CASSQGISGPPYEQYF.